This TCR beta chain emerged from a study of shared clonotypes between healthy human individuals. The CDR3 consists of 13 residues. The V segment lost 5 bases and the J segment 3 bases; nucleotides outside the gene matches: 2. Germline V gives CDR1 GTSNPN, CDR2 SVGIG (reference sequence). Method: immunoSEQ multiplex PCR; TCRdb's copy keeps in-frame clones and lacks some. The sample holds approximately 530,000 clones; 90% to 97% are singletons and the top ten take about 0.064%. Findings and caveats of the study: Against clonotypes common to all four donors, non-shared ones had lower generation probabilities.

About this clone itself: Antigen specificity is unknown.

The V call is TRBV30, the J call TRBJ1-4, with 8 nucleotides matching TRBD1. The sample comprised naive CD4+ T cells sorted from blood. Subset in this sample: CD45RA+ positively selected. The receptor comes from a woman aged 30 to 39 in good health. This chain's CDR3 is CAWGGQANEKLFF. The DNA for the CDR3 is TGTGCCTGGGGGGGACAGGCTAATGAAAAACTGTTTTTT.